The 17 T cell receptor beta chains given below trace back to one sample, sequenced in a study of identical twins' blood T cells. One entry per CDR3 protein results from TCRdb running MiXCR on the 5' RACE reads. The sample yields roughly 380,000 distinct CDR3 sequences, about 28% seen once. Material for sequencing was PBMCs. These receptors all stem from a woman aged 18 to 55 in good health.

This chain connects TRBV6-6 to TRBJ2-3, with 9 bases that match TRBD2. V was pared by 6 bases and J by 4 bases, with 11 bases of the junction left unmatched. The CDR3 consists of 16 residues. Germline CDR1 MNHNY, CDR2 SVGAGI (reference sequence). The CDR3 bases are TGTGCCAGCAGATCCCCCGATCTAGCGGGGTCAGATACGCAGTATTTT. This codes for CASRSPDLAGSDTQYF.

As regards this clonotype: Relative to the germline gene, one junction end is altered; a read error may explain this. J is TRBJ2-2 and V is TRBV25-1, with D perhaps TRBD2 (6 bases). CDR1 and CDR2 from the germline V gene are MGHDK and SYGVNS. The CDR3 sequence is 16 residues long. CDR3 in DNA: TGTGCCAGCAGATTTCCTGGGACTGGAGACACCGGGGAGGTGTTTTTT. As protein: CASRFPGTGDTGEVFF.

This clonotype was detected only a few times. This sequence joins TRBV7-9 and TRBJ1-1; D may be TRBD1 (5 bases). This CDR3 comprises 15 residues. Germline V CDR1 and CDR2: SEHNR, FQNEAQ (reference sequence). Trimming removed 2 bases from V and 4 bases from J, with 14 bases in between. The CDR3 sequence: CASSLSKGLGTEAFF. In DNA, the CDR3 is TGTGCCAGCAGCTTAAGTAAGGGGCTCGGCACTGAAGCTTTCTTT.

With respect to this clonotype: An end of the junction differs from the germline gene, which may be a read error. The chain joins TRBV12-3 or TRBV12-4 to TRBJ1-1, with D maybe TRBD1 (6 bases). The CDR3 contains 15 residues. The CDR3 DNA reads TGTGCCAGCAAGCATCCGCTGGGTGGGGACACTGGAGCTTTCTTT. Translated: CASKHPLGGDTGAFF.

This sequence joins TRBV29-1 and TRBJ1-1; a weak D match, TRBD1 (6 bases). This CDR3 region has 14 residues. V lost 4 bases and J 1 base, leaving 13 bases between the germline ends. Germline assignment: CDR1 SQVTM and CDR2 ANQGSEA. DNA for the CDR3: TGCAGCGTTGGGATTGGACAGCGGAACACTGAAGCTTTCTTT. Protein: CSVGIGQRNTEAFF.

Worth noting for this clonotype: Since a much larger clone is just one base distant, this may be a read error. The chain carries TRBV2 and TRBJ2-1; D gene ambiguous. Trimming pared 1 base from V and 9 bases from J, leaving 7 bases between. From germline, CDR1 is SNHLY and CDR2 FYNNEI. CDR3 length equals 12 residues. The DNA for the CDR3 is TGTGCCAGCAGTGAAGACATTCGTGAGCAGTTCTTC. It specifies CASSEDIREQFF.

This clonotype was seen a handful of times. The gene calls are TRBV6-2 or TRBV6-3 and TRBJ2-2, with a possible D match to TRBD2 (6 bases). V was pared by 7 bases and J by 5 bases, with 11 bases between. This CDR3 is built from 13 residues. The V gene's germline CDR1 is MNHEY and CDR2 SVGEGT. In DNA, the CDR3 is TGTGCCAGCAACGTCGGAGGGACCGGGGAGCTGTTTTTT. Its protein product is CASNVGGTGELFF.

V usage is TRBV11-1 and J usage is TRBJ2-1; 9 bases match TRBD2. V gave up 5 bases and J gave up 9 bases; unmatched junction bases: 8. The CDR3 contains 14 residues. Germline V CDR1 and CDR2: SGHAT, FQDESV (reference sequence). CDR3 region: CASSARTSVGEQFF. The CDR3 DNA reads TGTGCCAGCAGCGCGAGGACTAGCGTAGGTGAGCAGTTCTTC.

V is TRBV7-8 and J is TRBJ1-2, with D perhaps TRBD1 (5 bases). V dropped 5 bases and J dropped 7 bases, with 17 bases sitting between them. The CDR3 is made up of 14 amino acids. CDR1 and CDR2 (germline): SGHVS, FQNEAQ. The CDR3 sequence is CASSLGRLMPGYTF. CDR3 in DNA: TGTGCCAGCAGCCTGGGACGACTTATGCCTGGCTACACCTTC.

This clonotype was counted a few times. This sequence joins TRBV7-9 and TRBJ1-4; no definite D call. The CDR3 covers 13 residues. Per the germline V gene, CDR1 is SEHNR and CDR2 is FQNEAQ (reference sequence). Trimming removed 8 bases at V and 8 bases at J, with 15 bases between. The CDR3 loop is CASWGVREEKLFF. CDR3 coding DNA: TGTGCCAGCTGGGGAGTACGGGAGGAAAAACTGTTTTTT.

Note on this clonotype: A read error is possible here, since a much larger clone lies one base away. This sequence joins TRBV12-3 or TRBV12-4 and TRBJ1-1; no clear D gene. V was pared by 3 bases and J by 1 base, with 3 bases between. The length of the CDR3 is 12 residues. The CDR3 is CASSFTNTEAFF. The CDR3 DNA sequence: TGTGCCAGCAGTTTTACGAACACTGAAGCTTTCTTT.

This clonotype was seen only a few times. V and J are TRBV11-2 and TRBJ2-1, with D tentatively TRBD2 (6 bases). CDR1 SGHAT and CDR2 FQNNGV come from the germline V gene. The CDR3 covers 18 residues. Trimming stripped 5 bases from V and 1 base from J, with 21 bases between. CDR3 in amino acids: CASSRIPWGAGSYNEQFF. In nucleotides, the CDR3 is TGTGCCAGCAGCCGGATCCCCTGGGGCGCGGGATCCTACAATGAGCAGTTCTTC.

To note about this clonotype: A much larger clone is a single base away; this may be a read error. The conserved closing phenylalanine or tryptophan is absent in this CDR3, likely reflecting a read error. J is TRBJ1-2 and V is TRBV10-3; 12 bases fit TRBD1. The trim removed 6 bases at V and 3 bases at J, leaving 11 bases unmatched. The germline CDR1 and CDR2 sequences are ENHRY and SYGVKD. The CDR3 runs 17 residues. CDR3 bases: TGTGCCATCAGCGCTTTTTTCCGGGACAGGGGGCACTATGGCTACACCCTC. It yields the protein CAISAFFRDRGHYGYTL.

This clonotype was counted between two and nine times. For the CDR3, the DNA is TGTGCCAGCAGCAAAACCGACCCATTTCGACTAGGCTACGAGCAGTACTTC. Amino acid sequence: CASSKTDPFRLGYEQYF. This sequence joins TRBV21-1 and TRBJ2-7; the D call TRBD2 from the table was never checked on the DNA. TRBV21-1 corresponds to a pseudogene. The CDR3 has 17 amino acids.

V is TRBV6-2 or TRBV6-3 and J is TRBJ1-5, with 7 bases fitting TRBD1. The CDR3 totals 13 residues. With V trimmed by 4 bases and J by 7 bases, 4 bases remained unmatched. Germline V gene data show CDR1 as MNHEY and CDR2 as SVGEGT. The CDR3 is CASSSRGLQPQHF. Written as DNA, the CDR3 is TGTGCCAGCAGTTCAAGGGGGCTGCAGCCCCAGCATTTT.

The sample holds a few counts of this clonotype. The CDR3 coding sequence is TGTGCTAGTGGTCTGAACTCGGGCAATCAGCCCCAGCATTTT. This translates into CASGLNSGNQPQHF. The V gene is TRBV12-5, the J gene TRBJ1-5, with D unresolved. Germline V gene data show CDR1 as LGHNT and CDR2 as FRNRAP. V shed 5 bases and J shed 2 bases, with 10 bases lying between them. The CDR3 consists of 14 residues.

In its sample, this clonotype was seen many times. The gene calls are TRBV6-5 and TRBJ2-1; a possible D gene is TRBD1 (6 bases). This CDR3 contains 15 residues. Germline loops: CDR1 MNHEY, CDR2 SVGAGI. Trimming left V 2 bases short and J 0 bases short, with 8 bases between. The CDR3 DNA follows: TGTGCCAGCAGTTACGGGGGCCGCTCCTACAATGAGCAGTTCTTC. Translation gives CASSYGGRSYNEQFF.